The 23 T cell receptor beta chains below all came from one sample that was sequenced in a study of spatial heterogeneity in lung cancer (dated by TCRdb to the late 2010s). The time point label, as the study defines it: sample taken at primary tumor resection. Library prep was done by 5' RACE. These reads were obtained on a NextSeq 500. The public reads were reanalyzed by TCRdb: fastp trimming at Q25, MiXCR alignment, in-frame beta chains only. Entries are consolidated by CDR3 protein sequence, retaining the most common genes and DNA. Within this sample are more than 35,000 distinct CDR3 sequences, with around 5% of them counted one time only. The ten largest clones capture just over 25% of the sample. Sequenced material: PBMCs, taken at surgery. The receptors shown here come from a female donor with early-stage non-small cell lung cancer.

The rearrangement joins TRBV6-6 to TRBJ2-3; 14 bases fit TRBD2. Trimming at V came to 6 bases and at J to 1 base, leaving 15 bases not matched to a gene. Germline values: CDR1 MNHNY, CDR2 SVGAGI (reference sequence). The CDR3 extends over 20 amino acids. CDR3 sequence: CASSRRTSGGPSRGTDTQYF. The CDR3 DNA sequence: TGTGCCAGCAGCCGCCGGACTAGCGGGGGGCCCTCACGAGGCACAGATACGCAGTATTTT.

The chain combines TRBV3-1 with TRBJ2-7; TRBD1 matches at 9 bases. The trim removed 4 bases at V and 5 bases at J, leaving 3 bases unmatched. The germline CDR1 and CDR2 sequences are LGHDT and YNNKEL (reference sequence). The CDR3 totals 13 residues. CDR3 residues: CASSLQGANEQYF. In DNA, the CDR3 is TGTGCCAGCAGCCTACAGGGGGCCAACGAGCAGTACTTC.

This clonotype has ten or more counts. The chain links TRBV6-5 to TRBJ2-3; D could derive from TRBD1 or TRBD2 (5 bases each). Germline loops: CDR1 MNHEY, CDR2 SVGAGI. V shed 0 bases and J shed 4 bases, with 14 bases lying between them. This CDR3 is 16 amino acids long. The CDR3 nucleotides are TGTGCCAGCAGTTACTCGAGATTCGGGGCCGCAGATACGCAGTATTTT. Its protein is CASSYSRFGAADTQYF.

The chain links TRBV27 to TRBJ1-6; D is undetermined. Trimming shortened V by 3 bases and J by 6 bases, and 9 bases separated the two germline ends. This CDR3 is 14 amino acids long. In germline, CDR1 is MNHEY, CDR2 SMNVEV (reference sequence). The CDR3 DNA reads as TGTGCCAGCAGTTTGGGTCAGGCTAATTCACCCCTCCACTTT. Its translation: CASSLGQANSPLHF.

In this sample, this clonotype turned up a few times. The rearrangement links TRBV7-8 to TRBJ2-5, with no clear D. Germline CDR1 reads SGHVS; CDR2 reads FQNEAQ. The length of the CDR3 is 13 residues. V lost 6 bases, J lost 1 base, and 9 bases lay in between. CDR3 sequence (DNA): TGTGCCAGCAGGCCCCGATTCCAAGAGACCCAGTACTTC. This translates into CASRPRFQETQYF.

This clonotype came up many times. Here the CDR3 reads CASSAVSSSYNEQFF. As DNA, the CDR3 is TGTGCCAGCAGCGCGGTTTCAAGCTCCTACAATGAGCAGTTCTTC. This chain uses TRBV9 with TRBJ2-1; D remains unclear. Germline-derived CDR1 and CDR2 are SGDLS and YYNGEE. CDR3 length: 15 residues. V was shortened by 3 bases and J by 0 bases, with 10 bases between the two germline ends.

This clonotype was recorded many times. The chain has TRBV15 and TRBJ2-1; D might be TRBD1 (6 bases). CDR1 and CDR2 (germline): LNHNV, YYDKDF (reference sequence). Trimming cost V 6 bases and J 0 bases, with 12 bases left between them. This CDR3 has 15 amino acids. CDR3 loop: CATRAGTNSYNEQFF. The CDR3 coding sequence is TGTGCCACCAGGGCCGGGACAAACTCCTACAATGAGCAGTTCTTC.

In this sample, this clonotype turned up many times. The CDR3 loop reads CASSSNYWDRAQDTQYF. The CDR3 region has the DNA TGTGCCAGCAGTTCCAATTATTGGGACAGGGCCCAAGATACGCAGTATTTT. The chain recombines TRBV28 with TRBJ2-3; 9 bases fit TRBD1. Germline-derived CDR1 and CDR2 are MDHEN and SYDVKM. V dropped 4 bases and J dropped 5; count of bases not matched to a gene: 13. This CDR3 has 17 amino acids.

Ten or more counts support this clonotype. This chain joins TRBV5-4 and TRBJ1-6; TRBD1 matches at 7 bases. This CDR3 is 15 amino acids long. V gave up 3 bases and J gave up 9 bases; unmatched junction bases: 9. Germline assignment: CDR1 SGHNT and CDR2 YYREEE (reference sequence). The CDR3 DNA reads as TGTGCCAGCAGCTGGACACGGGACAGCTCTTCACCCCTCCACTTT. It is translated as CASSWTRDSSSPLHF. The variable domain in full, completed from reference TRBV5-4 and TRBJ1-6, reads ETGVTQSPTHLIKTRGQQVTLRCSSQSGHNTVSWYQQALGQGPQFIFQYYREEENGRGNFPPRFSGLQFPNYSSELNVNALELDDSALYLCASSWTRDSSSPLHFGNGTRLTVT.

The sample holds many counts of this clonotype. The chain carries TRBV2 and TRBJ2-7; 9 bases line up with TRBD2. Germline V gene data show CDR1 as SNHLY and CDR2 as FYNNEI. The V and J ends lost 7 bases and 8 bases, in that order; junction bases with no gene match: 12. The CDR3 length is 14 residues. The CDR3 nucleotides read TGTGCCAGCACCCACCCCGCTAGCGGGGAAAAGCAGTACTTC. This encodes CASTHPASGEKQYF.

This clonotype was picked up many times. V and J are TRBV29-1 and TRBJ2-3, with D unclear. Between the trimmed V and J ends, which lost 4 bases and 6 bases, there was a span of 14 bases. The CDR3 sequence is 13 residues long. Germline assignment: CDR1 SQVTM and CDR2 ANQGSEA. In DNA form, the CDR3 reads TGCAGCGTTGTCTCGGCCGTTAGCGATACGCAGTATTTT. Its translation is CSVVSAVSDTQYF.

At least ten counts were recorded for this clonotype. This chain connects TRBV3-1 to TRBJ1-5; D gene ambiguous. Trimming shortened V by 0 bases and J by 2 bases, and 11 bases separated the two germline ends. The CDR3 is 16 amino acids. Germline values: CDR1 LGHDT, CDR2 YNNKEL (reference sequence). CDR3 loop: CASSQDLGSGNQPQHF. The CDR3 bases are TGTGCCAGCAGCCAAGATTTGGGGTCGGGCAATCAGCCCCAGCATTTT.

This clonotype has at least ten counts. The genes are TRBV12-3 or TRBV12-4 and TRBJ1-2, with D tentatively TRBD1 (5 bases). Trimming shortened V by 6 bases and J by 8 bases, and 28 bases separated the two germline ends. There are 17 residues in the CDR3. The chain's CDR3 is CASSHPRQSGNFRGYTF. The DNA for the CDR3 is TGTGCCAGCAGCCACCCCCGACAGAGCGGGAATTTTAGGGGCTACACCTTC.

This clonotype appeared a few times. CDR3 sequence: CASSNPAGVGYEQYF. CDR3 DNA sequence: TGTGCCAGCTCCAACCCGGCAGGGGTGGGTTACGAGCAGTACTTC. V gene TRBV6-6 combines with J gene TRBJ2-7; TRBD1 is a possible D gene (6 bases). The germline V gene has CDR1 MNHNY and CDR2 SVGAGI (reference sequence). CDR3 length: 15 residues. The V end was cut by 8 bases, the J end by 4 bases, with 21 bases between.

This clonotype occurred many times. The V call is TRBV30, the J call TRBJ1-2; possibly TRBD1 for D (6 bases). V dropped 4 bases and J dropped 4 bases, with 10 bases sitting between them. Germline V CDR1 and CDR2: GTSNPN, SVGIG (reference sequence). The CDR3 has 12 residues. The CDR3 bases are TGTGCCTGGACGAGGGGGTTCTATGGCTACACCTTC. Its protein product is CAWTRGFYGYTF.

CDR3 DNA: TGTGCCATCAGGCCGACAGGCTCCGGGACCCAGTACTTC. This gives the protein CAIRPTGSGTQYF. The chain uses TRBV10-3 and TRBJ2-5; a possible D gene is TRBD1 (6 bases). V was trimmed by 6 bases and J by 7 bases, leaving 15 bases between them. Looked up from germline, CDR1 is ENHRY and CDR2 is SYGVKD. This CDR3 has 13 amino acids.

Ten or more counts support this clonotype. This CDR3 reads CASRQAAVETQYF. The CDR3 region has the DNA TGTGCCAGCCGCCAGGCGGCAGTAGAGACCCAGTACTTC. The V call is TRBV28, the J call TRBJ2-5; D is undetermined. The CDR3 is made up of 13 amino acids. With 8 bases removed from V and 4 bases from J, the gap between germline ends came to 14 bases. In germline, CDR1 is MDHEN, CDR2 SYDVKM.

This clonotype has a count of ten or more. The chain couples TRBV13 to TRBJ2-1; 8 bases are shared with TRBD2. The V segment lost 0 bases and the J segment 3 bases; nucleotides outside the gene matches: 19. Germline loops: CDR1 PRHDT, CDR2 FYEKMQ (reference sequence). This CDR3 has 21 residues. For the CDR3, the DNA is TGTGCCAGCAGCTTAGGCCCCACGTCGGGTAGCGGGGCGACCGACTACAATGAGCAGTTCTTC. Encoded protein: CASSLGPTSGSGATDYNEQFF.

In its sample, this clonotype was seen many times. CDR3 region: CATSESLREKLFF. The CDR3 DNA reads TGTGCCACCAGTGAGAGCCTCCGAGAAAAACTGTTTTTT. The chain carries TRBV24-1 and TRBJ1-4; D is undetermined. Deletions cut 4 bases from V and 8 bases from J, with 10 bases between. Germline values: CDR1 KGHDR, CDR2 SFDVKD. The CDR3 runs to 13 residues.

A few counts support this clonotype. The chain links TRBV3-1 to TRBJ1-1; TRBD1 agrees at 7 bases. Germline V lookup: CDR1 LGHDT, CDR2 YNNKEL (reference sequence). V lost 8 bases, J lost 1 base, and 13 bases stayed unmatched. CDR3 length: 16 residues. The CDR3 nucleotides are TGTGCCAGCTCCCTGACAGGGATCGGTACGAACACTGAAGCTTTCTTT. Translation gives CASSLTGIGTNTEAFF. Based on the CDR3 plus reference TRBV3-1 and TRBJ1-1, the full variable domain is DTAVSQTPKYLVTQMGNDKSIKCEQNLGHDTMYWYKQDSKKFLKIMFSYNNKELIINETVPNRFSPKSPDKAHLNLHINSLELGDSAVYFCASSLTGIGTNTEAFFGQGTRLTVV.

This clonotype came up a few times. This chain joins TRBV6-1 and TRBJ2-7, with TRBD1 identical over 7 bases. CDR1 is MNHNS, CDR2 SASEGT, per germline. The ends lost 4 bases at V and 6 bases at J; junction bases unmatched: 9. There are 14 residues in the CDR3. The CDR3: CASSGGTAASEQYF. The CDR3 bases are TGTGCCAGCAGTGGGGGGACAGCCGCAAGCGAGCAGTACTTC.

This clonotype was recorded many times. The chain combines TRBV29-1 with TRBJ2-3; perhaps TRBD1 as D (6 bases). The CDR3 is 19 amino acids. V lost 0 bases and J 1 base, leaving 23 bases between the germline ends. Germline V lookup: CDR1 SQVTM, CDR2 ANQGSEA. The DNA of the CDR3 is TGCAGCGTTGAAGATCGGGGCCACCTTCAGGGGCTCCGCACAGATACGCAGTATTTT. Its translation is CSVEDRGHLQGLRTDTQYF.

The table lists this clonotype with many counts. J is TRBJ1-1 and V is TRBV20-1, with unresolved D. Trimming took off 6 bases at V and 6 bases at J, with 17 bases between the two ends. CDR1 DFQATT and CDR2 SNEGSKA come from the germline V gene (reference sequence). The CDR3 has 13 residues. The CDR3 sequence: CSAELMAGAEAFF. Written as DNA, the CDR3 is TGCAGTGCCGAATTGATGGCTGGCGCTGAAGCTTTCTTT.